The 11 T cell receptor beta chains in this list originate from one sample, sequenced in a study of T-cell reconstitution after alpha-beta-depleted transplantation in children. A TCRbeta library incorporating unique molecular identifiers was prepared. TCRdb used MiXCR to reprocess the PCR reads, holding one entry per CDR3 protein. The repertoire holds about 78,000 distinct CDR3 sequences, with 14% as singletons. The specimen comprised PBMCs, mostly from graft donor cells, sampled 180 days after TCRalphabeta/CD19-depleted stem cell transplant. These TCRs come from a male patient aged 2 to 10 who had a stem cell transplant for acute lymphoblastic leukemia, so the T cells may come from the graft donor.

The J gene is TRBJ1-2, the V gene TRBV5-1; D perhaps matches TRBD1 (6 bases). The germline V and J ends were trimmed by 5 bases and 0 bases, with 17 bases remaining between them. The length of the CDR3 is 16 residues. Germline CDR1 reads SGHRS; CDR2 reads YFSETQ. The CDR3 here is CASRGTRGAANYGYTF. DNA of the CDR3: TGCGCCAGCAGAGGGACACGGGGCGCAGCTAACTATGGCTACACCTTC.

In this sample, this clonotype is medium-sized. V and J are TRBV4-3 and TRBJ2-5; D gene uncertain. The V end lost 0 bases, the J end lost 5 bases, and 13 bases lay between the germline ends. This CDR3 has 15 amino acids. Germline V gives CDR1 LGHNA, CDR2 YSLEER. The CDR3 DNA reads TGCGCCAGCAGCCAAGATATCGGTGACGGGGAGACCCAGTACTTC. It codes for CASSQDIGDGETQYF.

There are a few counts of this clonotype. This chain links TRBV20-1 with TRBJ1-1; D remains unclear. The V and J ends lost 2 bases and 6 bases respectively, with 19 bases between them. CDR1 DFQATT and CDR2 SNEGSKA come from the germline V gene (reference sequence). This CDR3 is 15 amino acids long. The CDR3: CSARPPRIGFAEAFF. Written as DNA, the CDR3 is TGCAGTGCTAGACCCCCCAGGATAGGGTTCGCTGAAGCTTTCTTT.

This clonotype was observed a handful of times. V usage is TRBV4-2 and J usage is TRBJ2-7; D is undetermined. With 1 base removed from V and 0 bases from J, the gap between germline ends came to 4 bases. Germline assignment: CDR1 LGHNA and CDR2 YNFKEQ. This CDR3 has 13 residues. CDR3 in amino acids: CASSQGSSYEQYF. In DNA form, the CDR3 reads TGTGCCAGCAGCCAAGGCAGCTCCTACGAGCAGTACTTC.

This sequence joins TRBV24-1 and TRBJ2-1; D gene unclear. Germline V gene sequence: CDR1 KGHDR, CDR2 SFDVKD. The CDR3 totals 12 residues. The V gene lost 9 bases and the J gene lost 1 base, with 6 bases spanning the gap. The CDR3, as DNA: TGTGCCACCGGCAGGTCCTACAATGAGCAGTTCTTC. This translates into CATGRSYNEQFF.

In its sample, this clonotype was seen many times. V gene TRBV6-5 combines with J gene TRBJ2-5; D is ambiguous. V lost 2 bases, J lost 7 bases, and 8 bases lay in between. The germline V gene has CDR1 MNHEY and CDR2 SVGAGI. The CDR3 runs to 12 residues. The CDR3 sequence: CASSYRTGTQYF. The CDR3 bases are TGTGCCAGCAGTTACCGGACGGGGACCCAGTACTTC.

About this clonotype: A much more abundant neighbour one base away suggests this may be a read error. The CDR3: CASSGTGWADRQYF. In DNA form, the CDR3 reads TGTGCCAGCAGCGGGACAGGGTGGGCAGATAGGCAGTATTTT. The chain recombines TRBV5-6 with TRBJ2-3, with 9 positions matching TRBD1. The CDR3 covers 14 residues. Germline CDR1 reads SGHDT; CDR2 reads YYEEEE. Complete variable domain (other parts from reference TRBV5-6 and TRBJ2-3): DAGVTQSPTHLIKTRGQQVTLRCSPKSGHDTVSWYQQALGQGPQFIFQYYEEEERQRGNFPDRFSGHQFPNYSSELNVNALLLGDSALYLCASSGTGWADRQYFGPGTRLTVL.

There are a few counts of this clonotype. This sequence joins TRBV7-9 and TRBJ2-1; D may be TRBD2 (5 bases). The CDR3 is made up of 13 amino acids. The germline V gene encodes CDR1 SEHNR and CDR2 FQNEAQ (reference sequence). Trimming removed 1 base at V and 7 bases at J, with 8 bases between. DNA of the CDR3: TGTGCCAGCAGCTTAGGGACTCGGAATGAGCAGTTCTTC. It translates to CASSLGTRNEQFF.

In its sample, this clonotype was seen a few times. The chain uses TRBV5-1 and TRBJ2-7; TRBD1 might be the D (6 bases). CDR3 length: 15 residues. In germline, CDR1 is SGHRS, CDR2 YFSETQ. The V gene lost 0 bases and the J gene lost 2 bases, with 12 bases spanning the gap. CDR3 region: CASSLDRAVTYEQYF. The CDR3 nucleotides read TGCGCCAGCAGCTTGGACAGGGCCGTAACCTACGAGCAGTACTTC.

The chain employs TRBV12-3 or TRBV12-4 and TRBJ2-7; D remains ambiguous. The CDR3 spans 13 residues. The V end was cut by 2 bases, the J end by 5 bases, with 10 bases between. As DNA, the CDR3 is TGTGCCAGCAGTTTATCAGCTGGGAACGAGCAGTACTTC. It specifies CASSLSAGNEQYF.

The sample holds a few counts of this clonotype. This chain uses TRBV19 with TRBJ2-2, with D possibly being TRBD2 (7 bases). The CDR3 totals 14 residues. Trimming took off 3 bases at V and 7 bases at J, with 12 bases between the two ends. In germline, CDR1 is LNHDA, CDR2 SQIVND (reference sequence). DNA of the CDR3: TGTGCCAGTAGTATCGGGGGGCAGGGCGGGGAGCTGTTTTTT. It codes for CASSIGGQGGELFF.